Listed here are 3 T cell receptor beta chains from one sample, sequenced in a study of early T cells in non-severe SARS-CoV-2 infection. One entry per CDR3 protein results from TCRdb running MiXCR on the 5' RACE reads. The profile shows 60,000 to 75,000 distinct CDR3 sequences, 10% to 15% of them singletons. Sequenced material: whole blood, taken at baseline. Receptors were obtained from an adult who was a healthcare worker with PCR-confirmed SARS-CoV-2 infection or an uninfected control (not recorded which).

There are many counts of this clonotype. The chain links TRBV6-2 or TRBV6-3 to TRBJ2-2; the match to TRBD2 covers 8 bases. Germline V CDR1 and CDR2: MNHEY, SVGEGT. V dropped 4 bases and J dropped 7; count of bases not matched to a gene: 8. The CDR3 is 15 residues long. The CDR3 loop is CASSSGLALSGELFF. CDR3 bases: TGTGCCAGCAGTTCAGGACTAGCTTTAAGCGGGGAGCTGTTTTTT.

The chain joins TRBV28 to TRBJ2-7; D unclear. V was cut by 4 bases and J by 5 bases, with 9 bases left in between. This CDR3 spans 12 amino acids. The germline V gene encodes CDR1 MDHEN and CDR2 SYDVKM. CDR3 DNA: TGTGCCAGCAGTTCGCGCTGGAACGAGCAGTACTTC. It translates to CASSSRWNEQYF.

The chain has TRBV29-1 and TRBJ1-4, with TRBD1 identical over 8 bases. The CDR3 is made up of 13 amino acids. V trimming: 6 bases; J trimming: 8 bases; junction bases outside the gene matches: 8. Germline CDR1 reads SQVTM; CDR2 reads ANQGSEA. This CDR3 is CSVGQGLGEKLFF. In DNA form, the CDR3 reads TGCAGCGTCGGACAGGGTTTAGGAGAAAAACTGTTTTTT.